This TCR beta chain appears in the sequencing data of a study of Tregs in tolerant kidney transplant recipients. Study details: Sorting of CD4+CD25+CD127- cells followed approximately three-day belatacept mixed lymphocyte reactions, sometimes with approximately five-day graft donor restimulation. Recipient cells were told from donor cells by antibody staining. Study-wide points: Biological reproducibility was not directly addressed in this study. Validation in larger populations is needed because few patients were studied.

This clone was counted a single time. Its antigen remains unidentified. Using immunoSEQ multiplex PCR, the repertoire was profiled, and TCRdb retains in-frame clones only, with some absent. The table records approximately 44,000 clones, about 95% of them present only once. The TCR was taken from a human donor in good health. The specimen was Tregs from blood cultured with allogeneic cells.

DNA for the CDR3: TGCGCCAGCAGTGTAGGACCCGGGACACCGAACAATGAGCAGTTCTTC. This codes for CASSVGPGTPNNEQFF. The chain employs TRBV10-2 and TRBJ2-1, with D possibly matching TRBD1 (6 bases). Germline loops: CDR1 WSHSY, CDR2 SAAADI. This CDR3 spans 16 amino acids. Trimming left V 4 bases short and J 5 bases short, with 18 bases between.